The present entry profiles one T cell receptor (beta chain) with its context. The read stops 3 residues short of the end of the CDR3; the missing end is completed from the germline J gene. This entry is derived from a study of T cells in women clearing cervical HPV infection. Per the germline V gene, CDR1 is MNHEY and CDR2 is SVGEGT. V was trimmed by 2 bases and J by 7 bases, leaving 6 bases between them. CDR3 length: 13 amino acids. Sequencing used immunoSEQ multiplex PCR; TCRdb keeps in-frame clones, though not all of them. Seen in this sample are 20,000 to 25,000 clones; the ten most common clones hold more than 6%.

This TCR was recovered from a woman between 18 and 69 years old with a cervical HPV16 infection that either progressed to CIN3+ or cleared (not recorded which). The chain combines TRBV6-2 or TRBV6-3 with TRBJ1-6; D uncertain. The specimen sequenced was blood buffy coat. CDR3 bases read: TGTGCCAGCAGTTACGTCGGGAATTCACCC. This encodes CASSYVGNSP. The whole CDR3 is CASSYVGNSPLHF.